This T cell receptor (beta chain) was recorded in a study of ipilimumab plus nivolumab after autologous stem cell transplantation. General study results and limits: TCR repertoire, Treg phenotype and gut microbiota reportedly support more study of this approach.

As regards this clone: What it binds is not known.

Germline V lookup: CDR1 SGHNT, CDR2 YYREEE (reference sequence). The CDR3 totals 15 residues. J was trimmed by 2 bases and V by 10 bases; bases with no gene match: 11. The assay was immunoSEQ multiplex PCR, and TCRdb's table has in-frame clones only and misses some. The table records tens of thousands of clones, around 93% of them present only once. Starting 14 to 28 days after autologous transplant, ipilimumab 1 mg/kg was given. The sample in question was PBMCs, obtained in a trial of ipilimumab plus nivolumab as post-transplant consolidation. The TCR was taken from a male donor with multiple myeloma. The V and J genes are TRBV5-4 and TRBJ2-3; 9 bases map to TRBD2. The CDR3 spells CAFPKAGGSTDTQYF. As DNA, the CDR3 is TGTGCCTTCCCCAAGGCGGGGGGGTCCACAGATACGCAGTATTTT.